This T cell receptor (beta chain) was sequenced for a study of T-cell memory formation after mild COVID-19. Study-wide results and limits: Some responding clones appeared in pre-infection memory, suggesting cross-reactive memory joined. CD4/CD8 balance held among clones contracting day 15 to 85, and later expanders leaned CD4+.

Via MiXCR, TCRdb re-called the 5' RACE reads, giving one row per CDR3 protein. The sample includes a few hundred thousand distinct CDR3 sequences, 28% of them seen just once. Of note for this clonotype: Its specificity is unknown.

The CDR3 runs to 16 residues. Germline V gene data show CDR1 as SGHTA and CDR2 as FQGTGA. Losses at the gene ends were 3 bases for V and 4 bases for J; bases not matched to a gene: 6. The chain uses TRBV7-3 and TRBJ2-3; TRBD2 matches 11 bases. The sample was PBMCs or a T cell subset sorted from them (not recorded which). The TCR comes from an adult woman who had mild COVID-19 (a few samples of this study predate the infection). Cell type and time point are not known. DNA for the CDR3: TGTGCCAGCAGCTTCTTAGCGGGAGGGCCCCCAGATACGCAGTATTTT. It codes for CASSFLAGGPPDTQYF.